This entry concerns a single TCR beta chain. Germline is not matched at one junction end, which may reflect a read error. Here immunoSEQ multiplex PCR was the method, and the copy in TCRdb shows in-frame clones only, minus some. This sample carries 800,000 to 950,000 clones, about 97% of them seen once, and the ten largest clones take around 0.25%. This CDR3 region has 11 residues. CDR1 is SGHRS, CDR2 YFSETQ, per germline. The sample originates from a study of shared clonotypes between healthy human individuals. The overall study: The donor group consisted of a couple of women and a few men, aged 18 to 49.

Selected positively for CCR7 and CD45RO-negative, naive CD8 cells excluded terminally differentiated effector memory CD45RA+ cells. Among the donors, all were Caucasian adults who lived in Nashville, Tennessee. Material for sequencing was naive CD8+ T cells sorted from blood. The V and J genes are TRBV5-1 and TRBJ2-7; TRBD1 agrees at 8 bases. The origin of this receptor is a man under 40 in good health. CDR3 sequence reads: CASSFVNRGEF. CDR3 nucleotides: TGCGCCAGCAGCTTTGTAAACAGGGGGGAGTTC.